The following is a T cell receptor (beta chain) sequence with its context. Its antigen remains unidentified. The sample belongs to a study of T cell responses to AZD1222 COVID-19 vaccine. The assay was immunoSEQ multiplex PCR, and TCRdb's table has in-frame clones only and misses some. The sample shows under 150,000 clones, about 90% of them seen only once. Points from the study as a whole: Donor demographics were predominantly white British with a female majority; clonal diversity may be underestimated. Spike-specific TCR breadth and depth grew following two AZD1222 doses. Vaccine-associated CD4 TCRs spanned spike, dominant at 160-218 and 743-854.

Source: peripheral blood, taken 28 days after the second AZD1222 dose. This TCR derives from an adult who received the AZD1222 COVID-19 vaccine.

CDR3 sequence (DNA): TGCAGCGCCAGGGTGGGCTCAGGAAGCAATCAGCCCCAGCATTTT. Amino acids: CSARVGSGSNQPQHF. This rearrangement joins TRBV29-1 to TRBJ1-5; weak D call: TRBD1 (5 bases). CDR3 size: 15 residues. CDR1 and CDR2 (germline): SQVTM, ANQGSEA. Trimming shortened V by 7 bases and J by 1 base, and 17 bases separated the two germline ends. Supplemented by reference TRBV29-1 and TRBJ1-5, the full variable domain reads SAVISQKPSRDICQRGTSLTIQCQVDSQVTMMFWYRQQPGQSLTLIATANQGSEATYESGFVIDKFPISRPNLTFSTLTVSNMSPEDSSIYLCSARVGSGSNQPQHFGDGTRLSIL.